These 15 T cell receptor beta chains were sequenced from one sample in a study of T cells after yellow fever vaccination (dated by TCRdb to about 2019). Library preparation employed 5' RACE. TCRdb records Illumina NovaSeq 6000 as the sequencer. TCRdb reprocessing: public reads trimmed at Q25 with fastp, clones called with MiXCR, in-frame beta chains kept. For every CDR3 protein sequence, its rows merge into one entry that carries the most common genes and DNA. For this sample the table gives some 150,000 distinct CDR3 sequences, of which roughly 9% were detected only once. Around 33% of the sample goes to the ten largest clones. The sample's treatment or condition, from its label and the paper: live attenuated yellow fever vaccine strain. The sample was CD8+ T cells sorted from PBMCs, taken 45 days after the yellow fever booster vaccination. The receptors here all came from a man younger than 30 who received the YFV17D yellow fever vaccine.

This clonotype was detected a few times. This chain links TRBV7-2 with TRBJ2-5, with 7 bases that match TRBD2. With 1 base clipped from V and 1 base from J, the junction kept 9 bases outside the gene matches. The CDR3 length is 17 residues. Germline values: CDR1 SGHTA, CDR2 FQGNSA. The DNA of the CDR3 is TGTGCCAGCAGCTTAGGGGGGGTCGCGGGAGTCCAAGAGACCCAGTACTTC. Translating it yields CASSLGGVAGVQETQYF.

The chain recombines TRBV4-3 with TRBJ2-3; no definite D call. Per the germline V gene, CDR1 is LGHNA and CDR2 is YSLEER. V dropped 0 bases and J dropped 2 bases, with 12 bases sitting between them. This CDR3 comprises 16 residues. The CDR3 sequence is CASSQDLGEITDTQYF. Here the CDR3 DNA reads TGCGCCAGCAGCCAAGATCTGGGCGAGATCACAGATACGCAGTATTTT.

The chain combines TRBV5-5 with TRBJ2-1; D is tentatively TRBD1 or TRBD2 (5 bases each). The CDR3 consists of 14 residues. The V and J ends lost 3 bases and 5 bases respectively, with 12 bases between them. Looked up from germline, CDR1 is SGHKS and CDR2 is YYEKEE (reference sequence). This CDR3 reads CASSWVSGHNEQFF. Here the CDR3 DNA reads TGTGCCAGCAGCTGGGTCTCGGGACACAATGAGCAGTTCTTC.

The CDR3 protein is CASSLPRDPAYEQYV. As DNA, the CDR3 is TGTGCCAGCAGCCTACCCAGGGATCCGGCCTACGAGCAGTACGTC. The chain is built from TRBV5-6 and TRBJ2-7; D possibly corresponds to TRBD1 (5 bases). Germline loops: CDR1 SGHDT, CDR2 YYEEEE. Deletions cut 4 bases from V and 2 bases from J, with 16 bases between. The CDR3 loop spans 15 amino acids.

J is TRBJ2-2 and V is TRBV5-1; 7 bases are shared with TRBD1. Unmatched junction bases numbered 7, after V lost 5 bases and J lost 0 bases. The CDR3 length is 16 residues. From germline, CDR1 is SGHRS and CDR2 YFSETQ. The chain's CDR3 is CASRGSQGANTGELFF. The CDR3 region has the DNA TGCGCCAGCAGAGGTTCTCAGGGGGCGAACACCGGGGAGCTGTTTTTT.

This chain joins TRBV19 and TRBJ2-7; possible D gene TRBD2, 5 bases. This CDR3 has 15 amino acids. The ends were cut back, 1 base at V and 4 bases at J, with 14 bases in the middle. Germline V gene sequence: CDR1 LNHDA, CDR2 SQIVND (reference sequence). Here the CDR3 reads CASSIGSGEGYEQYF. CDR3 coding DNA: TGTGCCAGTAGTATAGGGTCCGGGGAAGGGTACGAGCAGTACTTC.

This clonotype was detected a few times. V and J are TRBV24-1 and TRBJ2-3; D is unclear. Trimming removed 1 base at V and 4 bases at J, with 8 bases between. The germline CDR1 and CDR2 sequences are KGHDR and SFDVKD. The CDR3 is 14 amino acids. The CDR3 here is CATSDFGSSDTQYF. For the CDR3, the DNA is TGTGCCACCAGTGATTTTGGCAGCTCAGATACGCAGTATTTT.

In its sample, this clonotype was seen a few times. The CDR3 here is CASSREGTDTQYF. The CDR3 coding sequence is TGCGCCAGCAGCCGGGAGGGCACAGATACGCAGTATTTT. The rearrangement links TRBV4-1 to TRBJ2-3; tentatively, D is TRBD2 (6 bases). The CDR3 loop spans 13 amino acids. Germline V lookup: CDR1 MGHRA, CDR2 YSYEKL. Trimming removed 4 bases at V and 1 base at J, with 6 bases between.

The table lists this clonotype with a few counts. The CDR3 reads CASSFSTGLNTEAFF. The CDR3 coding sequence is TGCGCCAGCAGCTTCTCGACAGGATTGAACACTGAAGCTTTCTTT. V and J are TRBV5-1 and TRBJ1-1; the D gene is possibly TRBD1 (6 bases). Germline V CDR1 and CDR2: SGHRS, YFSETQ. This CDR3 region has 15 residues. V was trimmed by 2 bases and J by 0 bases, leaving 11 bases between them.

This clonotype was counted a few times. The chain recombines TRBV29-1 with TRBJ2-1; 8 positions agree with TRBD2. CDR3 size: 13 residues. Germline V gene data show CDR1 as SQVTM and CDR2 as ANQGSEA. Trimming took 8 bases from V and 6 from J; bases not matched to a gene: 9. The CDR3 protein is CSSMSGGSNEQFF. The CDR3 DNA is TGCAGCTCCATGAGCGGGGGCTCCAATGAGCAGTTCTTC.

Many counts were recorded for this clonotype. The chain carries TRBV9 and TRBJ2-2, with a tentative D call TRBD2 (5 bases). This CDR3 spans 14 amino acids. Germline values: CDR1 SGDLS, CDR2 YYNGEE. Trimming removed 0 bases from V and 7 bases from J, with 10 bases in between. The CDR3 region has the DNA TGTGCCAGCAGCGTAGCTTACCGGGGCGGGGAGCTGTTTTTT. This sequence encodes CASSVAYRGGELFF.

In its sample, this clonotype was seen a few times. This chain uses TRBV7-8 with TRBJ2-7; D might be TRBD1 or TRBD2, each matching 6 bases. The CDR3 consists of 14 residues. Germline V CDR1 and CDR2: SGHVS, FQNEAQ. V lost 4 bases to trimming and J lost 6 bases, with 16 bases between them. The DNA of the CDR3 is TGTGCCAGCAGCTACAGGGTCGGAGGGGTCGAGCAGTACTTC. It is translated as CASSYRVGGVEQYF.

The genes are TRBV7-3 and TRBJ2-5; 8 bases map to TRBD1. There are 13 residues in the CDR3. The V and J ends lost 7 bases and 4 bases, in that order; junction bases with no gene match: 5. Germline loops: CDR1 SGHTA, CDR2 FQGTGA. The DNA of the CDR3 is TGTGCCAGCAACAACGGACAGGGAGAGACCCAGTACTTC. Encoded protein: CASNNGQGETQYF.

A few counts support this clonotype. The rearrangement joins TRBV29-1 to TRBJ2-5; D is perhaps TRBD1 (6 bases). Per germline, CDR1 SQVTM and CDR2 ANQGSEA. V was pared by 1 base and J by 0 bases, with 15 bases between. CDR3 length equals 16 residues. This CDR3 reads CSVEGGRTDYQETQYF. The CDR3 DNA sequence: TGCAGCGTTGAAGGGGGGCGGACAGACTACCAAGAGACCCAGTACTTC.

This clonotype was counted ten times or more. J is TRBJ2-4 and V is TRBV6-2 or TRBV6-3, with 7 bases fitting TRBD1. This CDR3 has 16 amino acids. Germline CDR1 is MNHEY and CDR2 is SVGEGT. V shed 5 bases and J 3 bases; nucleotides not matched to a gene: 10. CDR3 protein: CASSPVDRVVKNIQYF. The CDR3 coding sequence is TGTGCCAGCAGTCCCGTAGACAGGGTGGTCAAAAACATTCAGTACTTC.